A selection of T cell receptor beta chains follows, all from one sample in a study of blood T cell repertoires in COVID-19. The table came from immunoSEQ multiplex PCR; TCRdb's copy has only in-frame clones and leaves some out. The sample has 15,000 or so clones; 88% are singletons. The sample was peripheral blood. The origin of the receptors is a human donor in a cohort sampled during active COVID-19. CDR3s include the opening cysteine and the closing phenylalanine or tryptophan. The D gene is left open where the match is weak. Rows may omit the clone size; those that give it use once, few, many or a size class.

TRBD2 NA TRBJ2-2 TRBV27 TGTGCCAGCAGTTCTAGCGGGAGGACGAACACCGGGGAGCTGTTTTTT CASSSSGRTNTGELFF
NA NA TRBJ1-5 TRBV28 TGTGCCAGCAGACACGCCCAGGGAGGTCAGCCCCAGCATTTT CASRHAQGGQPQHF
NA NA TRBJ2-2 TRBV6-5 TGTGCCAGCAGTTTTCAGGGTTTAGCCGGGGAGCTGTTTTTT CASSFQGLAGELFF
TRBD2 NA TRBJ2-2 TRBV5-4 TGTGCCAGCAGCCTCTACTTCCTGGCGGGAGGGACCGGGGAGCTGTTTTTT CASSLYFLAGGTGELFF
TRBD2 NA TRBJ2-3 TRBV5-5 TGTGCCAGCAGCCCAGCGGGACGTGATACGCAGTATTTT CASSPAGRDTQYF
NA NA TRBJ2-1 TRBV5-1 TGCGCCAGCAGCTTGAGATGGGGCCGGAGCTCCTACAATGAGCAGTTCTTC CASSLRWGRSSYNEQFF
NA NA TRBJ1-2 TRBV28 TGTGCCAGCAGTACCGGGGTTAACTATGGCTACACCTTC CASSTGVNYGYTF
NA NA TRBJ1-1 TRBV7-9 TGTGCCAGCAGCTTAGCGGGGGGGATGTTCTTT CASSLAGGMFF
TRBD1 few TRBJ1-5 TRBV28 TGTGCCAGCAGTTTATCAGGGGGAGGTCAGCCCCAGCATTTT CASSLSGGGQPQHF
TRBD2 NA TRBJ2-1 TRBV6-4 TGTGCCAGCAGTAGCGGGAGGGGCTACAATGAGCAGTTCTTC CASSSGRGYNEQFF
TRBD1 NA TRBJ2-1 TRBV19 TGTGCCAGTAGGGCCGGGACAGGACGCTACAATGAGCAGTTCTTC CASRAGTGRYNEQFF
NA NA TRBJ2-6 TRBV4-1 TGCGCCAGCAGCCAAGCTCCCGTTGGGGCCAACGTCCTGACTTTC CASSQAPVGANVLTF
TRBD1 once TRBJ2-7 TRBV2 TGTGCCAGCCGTCGGACAGGGTCATTTTTCTCCTACGAGCAGTACTTC CASRRTGSFFSYEQYF
TRBD2 NA TRBJ2-1 TRBV19 TGTGCCAGTAGTATGATCCGCGGGAGGGCCCATGAGCAGTTCTTC CASSMIRGRAHEQFF
TRBD1 NA TRBJ1-1 TRBV7-9 TGTGCCAGCAGCACTGACAGGGTAGCGTCTCAGGCTGAAGCTTTCTTT CASSTDRVASQAEAFF
TRBD1 few TRBJ2-7 TRBV16 TGTGCCAGCACCTCCCAGGGGACAGGGCCCTACGAGCAGTACTTC CASTSQGTGPYEQYF
NA NA TRBJ1-6 TRBV19 TGTGCCAGTTTTCCTGACCGGGGTCCGTACCTCTCCTATAATTCACCCCTCCACTTT CASFPDRGPYLSYNSPLHF
TRBD1 NA TRBJ1-5 TRBV2 TGTGCCAGCAGTATTGGGACAGTTCAGCCCCAGCATTTT CASSIGTVQPQHF
NA NA TRBJ2-3 TRBV29-1 TGCAGCGTGGTTGGGGACTCAGATACGCAGTATTTT CSVVGDSDTQYF
TRBD2 NA TRBJ2-1 TRBV4-1 TGCGCCAGCAGCCAAGGGACTAGCGCATACAATGAGCAGTTCTTC CASSQGTSAYNEQFF
NA NA TRBJ1-1 TRBV2 TGTGCCAGCAGAAGCTCCGGGGGGGGTACTGAAGCTTTCTTT CASRSSGGGTEAFF
TRBD1 few TRBJ2-2 TRBV5-1 TGCGCCAGCAGCGCCAGGACAGGAAGCGGGGAGCTGTTTTTT CASSARTGSGELFF
TRBD2 NA TRBJ2-7 TRBV5-1 TGCGCCAGCAGCTTGGGTGCGGGAGGTCGGGAGGAGCAGTACTTC CASSLGAGGREEQYF
NA NA TRBJ2-3 TRBV10-3 TGTGCCATCATGTCTGTGGATACGCAGTATTTT CAIMSVDTQYF
TRBD1 NA TRBJ1-1 TRBV5-6 TGTGCCAGCAGCCACCAGCCGACAGGGATAATGAACACTGAAGCTTTCTTT CASSHQPTGIMNTEAFF
TRBD1 NA TRBJ1-5 TRBV19 TGTGCCAGTAGCCTCCGGGACAGGGGTATGGGACAGGCCCAGCATTTT CASSLRDRGMGQAQHF
NA NA TRBJ1-6 TRBV27 TGTGCCAGCAGTTTAAAGCCCTATAATTCACCCCTCCACTTT CASSLKPYNSPLHF
NA NA TRBJ1-6 TRBV15 TGTGCCACCAGCAGGGCTTTGGAGTCACCCCTCCACTTT CATSRALESPLHF
NA NA TRBJ2-1 TRBV19 TGTGCCAGTAGCAGGACAAGCTCCTACAATGAGCAGTTCTTC CASSRTSSYNEQFF
TRBD2 NA TRBJ2-7 TRBV27 TGTGCCAGCAGTCCTAGCGGGAGGTCCTACGAGCAGTACTTC CASSPSGRSYEQYF
NA NA TRBJ1-3 TRBV5-6 TGTGCCAGCAGCTCCCTAGACACCATATATTTT CASSSLDTIYF
TRBD2 NA TRBJ2-3 TRBV13 TGTGCCAGCAGATCCTCAGAGCGGGACACAGATACGCAGTATTTT CASRSSERDTDTQYF
NA NA TRBJ2-2 TRBV2 TGTGCCAGCAGTACAGGGTACCGGGAGCTGTTTTTT CASSTGYRELFF
TRBD1 NA TRBJ2-7 TRBV6-1 TGTGCCAGCAGTGACCGGGACAGCTCCTACGAGCAGTACTTC CASSDRDSSYEQYF
NA once TRBJ1-4 TRBV29-1 TGCAGCGTTCAGGGGCAGAATATTAATGAAAAACTGTTTTTT CSVQGQNINEKLFF
TRBD1 NA TRBJ2-7 TRBV5-5 TGTGCCAGCAGCTTATTCCCCACCAAGACAGGGTCCTACGAGCAGTACTTC CASSLFPTKTGSYEQYF
NA NA TRBJ2-7 TRBV6-1 TGTGCCAGCAGTGAGAGACAGAGTTACGAGCAGTACTTC CASSERQSYEQYF
NA NA TRBJ2-2 TRBV5-1 TGCGCCAGCAGCTTGGCCCAGGTTTCCGGGGAGCTGTTTTTT CASSLAQVSGELFF
NA NA TRBJ2-7 TRBV18 TGTGCCAGCTCACCAAATCCCCCGGGAGCAAACTACGAGCAGTACTTC CASSPNPPGANYEQYF
TRBD2 NA TRBJ2-2 TRBV3-1/TRBV3-2 TGTGCCAGCAGCCAGGCGGGGGGAGGGACCGGGGAGCTGTTTTTT CASSQAGGGTGELFF
TRBD1 once TRBJ2-1 TRBV27 TGTGCCAGCACCCCCCGGGACAGGGTCGTACGCAATGAGCAGTTCTTC CASTPRDRVVRNEQFF
NA NA TRBJ1-3 TRBV3-1/TRBV3-2 TGTGCCAGCAGCCAATCGACAGGTCCTGGAAACACCATATATTTT CASSQSTGPGNTIYF
TRBD1 NA TRBJ1-3 TRBV6-5 TGTGCCAGCAGAGACAGGGGAGGATCTGGAAACACCATATATTTT CASRDRGGSGNTIYF
NA NA TRBJ2-5 TRBV5-6 TGTGCCAGCAACACCATTTTGGAGGGGAGAGAGACCCAGTACTTC CASNTILEGRETQYF
TRBD1 NA TRBJ2-7 TRBV14 TGTGCCAGCAGCCCATATGGGGTTGGGACAGGGTCCTACGAGCAGTACTTC CASSPYGVGTGSYEQYF
NA few TRBJ2-7 TRBV4-1 TGCGCCAGCAGCCCATGGGACAACTACGAGCAGTACTTC CASSPWDNYEQYF
NA NA TRBJ1-3 TRBV11-3 TGTGCCAGCAGCGCACTAAAGGGGCGATTCGACACCATATATTTT CASSALKGRFDTIYF
TRBD1 NA TRBJ2-7 TRBV5-1 TGCGCCAGCAGCTTAACCGGGACAGGGGGGATGGAGCAGTACTTC CASSLTGTGGMEQYF
TRBD2 NA TRBJ2-2 TRBV7-8 TGTGCCAGCACCCCGACTAGCGTGACCGGGGAGCTGTTTTTT CASTPTSVTGELFF
NA NA TRBJ2-7 TRBV6-6 TGTGCCAGCAGTAGCCCCCAGGGGATCTACGAGCAGTACTTC CASSSPQGIYEQYF
NA NA TRBJ2-1 TRBV4-1 TGCGCCAGCAGCCAAGTAACCCTCCTTGGAGGGCAGTTCTTC CASSQVTLLGGQFF
NA NA TRBJ2-3 TRBV10-1 TGCGCCAGCAGCCGGACCTCGGGAGACTCGGATACGCAGTATTTT CASSRTSGDSDTQYF
NA NA TRBJ1-1 TRBV29-1 TGCAGCGCCCAGATCGGGGGGCGTGGGACTGAAGCTTTCTTT CSAQIGGRGTEAFF
TRBD2 NA TRBJ2-3 TRBV28 TGTGCCAGCAGCCCTAGTCCGGGACTAGGGGCCCTCACAGATACGCAGTATTTT CASSPSPGLGALTDTQYF
NA NA TRBJ2-5 TRBV5-1 TGCGCCAGCAGCGCACAGGGATGGGAGACCCAGTACTTC CASSAQGWETQYF